The rows below give T cell receptor beta chains drawn from one sample of a study of a mutant IDH1 vaccine in newly diagnosed glioma. The antigens for these receptors are not known. Generated by immunoSEQ multiplex PCR, the TCRdb table keeps only in-frame clones and is missing some. There are some 60,000 clones in the sample; roughly nine tenths occur only once, and roughly 1.6% lies in the top ten. Sequencing was performed on PBMCs, taken from a glioma patient whose treatment included an IDH1 peptide vaccine. The origin of the receptors is a man in his forties with glioma. The CDR3 runs from the conserved cysteine through the conserved F or W. The D gene is left open where the match is weak. The size of a clone is reported for some rows only, either as once, few or many, or as a class for expanded clones.

V: TRBV10-3
size: NA
D: NA
J: TRBJ2-2
CDR3: CAISRDIHTGELFF
DNA: TGTGCCATCAGCCGGGACATTCACACCGGGGAGCTGTTTTTT

V: TRBV5-1
size: NA
D: NA
J: TRBJ1-1
CDR3: CASSPFGGMNTEAFF
DNA: TGCGCCAGCAGCCCATTCGGGGGCATGAACACTGAAGCTTTCTTT

V: TRBV27
size: NA
D: NA
J: TRBJ1-5
CDR3: CASSSSGSGQPQHF
DNA: TGTGCCAGCAGTTCCTCAGGGTCGGGTCAGCCCCAGCATTTT

V: TRBV7-2
size: NA
D: NA
J: TRBJ2-7
CDR3: CASSFWAGNEQYF
DNA: TGTGCCAGCAGCTTTTGGGCCGGGAACGAGCAGTACTTC

V: TRBV5-8
size: NA
D: TRBD2
J: TRBJ2-2
CDR3: CASSLASGNTGELFF
DNA: TGTGCCAGCAGCTTGGCTAGCGGGAACACCGGGGAGCTGTTTTTT

V: TRBV4-1
size: NA
D: NA
J: TRBJ2-3
CDR3: CASSQGQTGSTDTQYF
DNA: TGCGCCAGCAGCCAAGGTCAAACCGGTAGCACAGATACGCAGTATTTT

V: TRBV10-3
size: NA
D: TRBD1
J: TRBJ1-1
CDR3: CAIMGQTNTEAFF
DNA: TGTGCCATCATGGGACAGACGAACACTGAAGCTTTCTTT

V: TRBV6-6
size: NA
D: NA
J: TRBJ2-2
CDR3: CASRRGGGANTGELFF
DNA: TGTGCCAGCAGGCGAGGGGGGGGCGCGAACACCGGGGAGCTGTTTTTT

V: TRBV5-4
size: NA
D: NA
J: TRBJ2-1
CDR3: CASSLGAGSPKVEQFF
DNA: TGTGCCAGCAGCTTGGGGGCGGGGAGCCCCAAAGTTGAGCAGTTCTTC

V: TRBV9
size: NA
D: TRBD1
J: TRBJ1-1
CDR3: CASSVGTGRSDTEAFF
DNA: TGTGCCAGCAGCGTAGGGACAGGGAGGTCGGACACTGAAGCTTTCTTT

V: TRBV6-6
size: NA
D: NA
J: TRBJ2-3
CDR3: CASRPTPRGTDTQYF
DNA: TGTGCCAGCAGACCCACCCCACGGGGCACAGATACGCAGTATTTT

V: TRBV6-6
size: NA
D: NA
J: TRBJ2-2
CDR3: CASSYTGSTGELFF
DNA: TGTGCCAGCAGTTACACGGGCTCAACCGGGGAGCTGTTTTTT

V: TRBV5-6
size: NA
D: NA
J: TRBJ2-1
CDR3: CASSLARAYNEQFF
DNA: TGTGCCAGCAGCTTGGCCAGGGCCTACAATGAGCAGTTCTTC

V: TRBV7-2
size: NA
D: TRBD2
J: TRBJ2-5
CDR3: CASSLLAGMETQYF
DNA: TGTGCCAGCAGCTTACTAGCGGGAATGGAGACCCAGTACTTC

V: TRBV5-1
size: NA
D: NA
J: TRBJ2-2
CDR3: CASSLALGGSVTGELFF
DNA: TGCGCCAGCAGCTTGGCCTTGGGGGGTTCTGTCACCGGGGAGCTGTTTTTT

V: TRBV4-3
size: NA
D: TRBD1
J: TRBJ1-2
CDR3: CASSQADRGNYGYTF
DNA: TGCGCCAGCAGCCAAGCCGACAGGGGGAACTATGGCTACACCTTC

V: TRBV27
size: NA
D: NA
J: TRBJ1-4
CDR3: CASSLGGGREKLFF
DNA: TGTGCCAGCAGTTTAGGGGGAGGGAGGGAAAAACTGTTTTTT

V: TRBV9
size: NA
D: TRBD2
J: TRBJ2-4
CDR3: CASSRLSGRGGNIQYF
DNA: TGTGCCAGCAGTCGACTTAGCGGGAGAGGGGGAAACATTCAGTACTTC

V: TRBV7-9
size: NA
D: TRBD2
J: TRBJ2-1
CDR3: CASSSGLAIYNEQFF
DNA: TGTGCCAGCAGCTCGGGACTAGCGATTTACAATGAGCAGTTCTTC

V: TRBV12-5
size: NA
D: TRBD1
J: TRBJ1-1
CDR3: CASLGQMNTEAFF
DNA: TGTGCTAGCCTGGGACAGATGAACACTGAAGCTTTCTTT

V: TRBV4-1
size: NA
D: NA
J: TRBJ2-7
CDR3: CASSQEGAAQGTPYEQYF
DNA: TGCGCCAGCAGCCAAGAAGGAGCCGCACAGGGCACTCCCTACGAGCAGTACTTC

V: TRBV6-4
size: NA
D: NA
J: TRBJ2-7
CDR3: CASGLKQYF
DNA: TGTGCCAGCGGCCTCAAGCAGTACTTC

V: TRBV7-2
size: few
D: NA
J: TRBJ1-5
CDR3: CASSLGAISSNQPQHF
DNA: TGTGCCAGCAGCCTGGGGGCTATTTCTAGTAATCAGCCCCAGCATTTT

V: TRBV5-1
size: NA
D: NA
J: TRBJ2-3
CDR3: CASSLGVADTQYF
DNA: TGCGCCAGCAGCTTGGGGGTAGCGGATACGCAGTATTTT

V: TRBV7-8
size: NA
D: NA
J: TRBJ1-1
CDR3: CASSLALSGAEAFF
DNA: TGTGCCAGCAGCTTAGCGCTATCGGGGGCTGAGGCTTTCTTT

V: TRBV7-9
size: NA
D: NA
J: TRBJ1-1
CDR3: CASSLVAVNTEAFF
DNA: TGTGCCAGCAGCTTAGTAGCGGTGAACACTGAAGCTTTCTTT

V: TRBV7-9
size: NA
D: NA
J: TRBJ2-3
CDR3: CASSLRGPSTDTQYF
DNA: TGTGCCAGCAGCTTACGCGGGCCTAGCACAGATACGCAGTATTTT

V: TRBV11-2
size: NA
D: NA
J: TRBJ2-1
CDR3: CASSSRHYEQFF
DNA: TGTGCCAGCAGCTCCCGACACTATGAGCAGTTCTTC

V: TRBV27
size: NA
D: NA
J: TRBJ1-1
CDR3: CASSIPGRTEAFF
DNA: TGTGCCAGCAGTATACCGGGGAGGACTGAAGCTTTCTTT

V: TRBV7-2
size: NA
D: NA
J: TRBJ2-7
CDR3: CASSTRRSTEVQYF
DNA: TGTGCCAGCAGCACCCGACGGAGCACGGAGGTGCAGTACTTC

V: TRBV28
size: NA
D: TRBD1
J: TRBJ2-7
CDR3: CATGQVGQGYEQYF
DNA: TGTGCCACCGGCCAAGTGGGACAGGGATACGAGCAGTACTTC

V: TRBV19
size: NA
D: TRBD1
J: TRBJ1-5
CDR3: CASRTGAAQPQHF
DNA: TGTGCCAGTAGAACAGGGGCGGCTCAGCCCCAGCATTTT

V: TRBV6-1
size: NA
D: NA
J: TRBJ2-1
CDR3: CASRDNLRDNEQFF
DNA: TGTGCCAGTAGAGACAATCTAAGAGACAATGAGCAGTTCTTC

V: TRBV29-1
size: NA
D: NA
J: TRBJ1-4
CDR3: CSADAGLGEKLFF
DNA: TGCAGCGCAGATGCGGGGTTGGGTGAAAAACTGTTTTTT

V: TRBV6-5
size: NA
D: NA
J: TRBJ1-5
CDR3: CASSPEGYQPQHF
DNA: TGTGCCAGCAGCCCCGAGGGCTATCAGCCCCAGCATTTT

V: TRBV7-2
size: NA
D: TRBD2
J: TRBJ2-7
CDR3: CASSSTSGRALRNEQYF
DNA: TGTGCCAGCAGCTCCACTAGCGGGAGGGCCCTCCGGAACGAGCAGTACTTC

V: TRBV2
size: NA
D: TRBD1
J: TRBJ1-1
CDR3: CASRDRETMNTEAFF
DNA: TGTGCCAGCAGGGACAGGGAAACCATGAACACTGAAGCTTTCTTT

V: TRBV10-2
size: NA
D: NA
J: TRBJ2-3
CDR3: CASSGGSGTQYF
DNA: TGCGCCAGCAGTGGTGGGAGTGGTACGCAGTATTTT

V: TRBV19
size: NA
D: NA
J: TRBJ1-2
CDR3: CASSRSHGYTF
DNA: TGTGCCAGTAGTAGGAGCCATGGCTACACCTTC

V: TRBV6-6
size: NA
D: NA
J: TRBJ1-2
CDR3: CASILGSGSYGYTF
DNA: TGTGCCAGCATCCTGGGCTCGGGGAGCTATGGCTACACCTTC

V: TRBV28
size: NA
D: NA
J: TRBJ1-2
CDR3: CASSSYGYTF
DNA: TGTGCCAGCAGTTCCTATGGCTACACCTTC

V: TRBV5-6
size: NA
D: NA
J: TRBJ2-1
CDR3: CASSLDVGEVYNEQFF
DNA: TGTGCCAGCAGCTTGGATGTGGGCGAGGTCTACAATGAGCAGTTCTTC

V: TRBV25-1
size: NA
D: TRBD1
J: TRBJ1-5
CDR3: CASSQDREGQPQHF
DNA: TGTGCCAGCAGTCAGGACAGGGAGGGTCAGCCCCAGCATTTT

V: TRBV27
size: NA
D: NA
J: TRBJ2-1
CDR3: CASRSGTSYNEQFF
DNA: TGTGCCAGCAGGAGCGGTACCTCCTACAATGAGCAGTTCTTC

V: TRBV30
size: NA
D: NA
J: TRBJ1-2
CDR3: CAWRTDRPYTF
DNA: TGTGCCTGGAGAACCGACAGGCCCTACACCTTC

V: TRBV2
size: NA
D: TRBD1
J: TRBJ1-4
CDR3: CASGRDRGDEKLFF
DNA: TGTGCCAGCGGACGAGACAGGGGCGATGAAAAACTGTTTTTT

V: TRBV6-5
size: NA
D: NA
J: TRBJ1-1
CDR3: CASSYSARARTEAFF
DNA: TGTGCCAGCAGTTACAGTGCCAGGGCGAGGACTGAAGCTTTCTTT